This TCR beta chain was sequenced for a study of shared clonotypes between healthy human individuals. Turning to the study itself: Contributing individuals were a couple of females and a few males aged 18 to 49. Notes on the study in general: The four-donor shared clonotypes exceeded non-shared clonotypes in generation probability, with non-shared ones scoring lower.

Notes on this clone: What it binds is not known.

Deep-level assay runs were performed. In replicate PCRs of sorted subsets, approximately 210 ng DNA, about 30,000 T cell genomes, was used. Produced via immunoSEQ multiplex PCR; TCRdb's table is partial and in-frame only. In the table there are about 2.1 million clones, about 93% of which are singletons. Terminally differentiated effector memory CD45RA+ cells were left out of the naive CD8 fraction, which was CD45RO-negative and positively selected for CCR7. The sample comprised naive CD8+ T cells from PBMCs. The sequence came from a man in his late teens or twenties in good health. Some clones in this sample may be carry-over from other donors' samples.

This CDR3 reads CASSLVGSGTDPGYTF. The CDR3 DNA reads as TGTGCCAGCAGCTTAGTCGGTTCCGGGACAGACCCTGGCTACACCTTC. The J gene is TRBJ1-2, the V gene TRBV11-2, with TRBD1 matching 7 bases. Germline V gene lookup returns CDR1 SGHAT and CDR2 FQNNGV. J gave up 7 bases and V 1 base, and 12 bases lay outside the gene matches. This CDR3 region has 16 residues.